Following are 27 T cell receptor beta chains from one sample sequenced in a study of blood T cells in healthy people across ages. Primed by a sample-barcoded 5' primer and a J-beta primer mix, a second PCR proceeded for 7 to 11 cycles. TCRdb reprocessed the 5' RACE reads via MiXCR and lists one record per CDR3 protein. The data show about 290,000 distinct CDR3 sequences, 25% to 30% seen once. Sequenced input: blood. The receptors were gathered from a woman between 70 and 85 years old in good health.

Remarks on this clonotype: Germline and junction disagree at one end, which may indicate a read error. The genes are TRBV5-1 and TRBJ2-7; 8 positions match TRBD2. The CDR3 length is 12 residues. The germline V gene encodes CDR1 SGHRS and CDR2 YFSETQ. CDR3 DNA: TGCGCCAGCAGTTTTAGCGGGGTCGAGCAGCACTTC. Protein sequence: CASSFSGVEQHF.

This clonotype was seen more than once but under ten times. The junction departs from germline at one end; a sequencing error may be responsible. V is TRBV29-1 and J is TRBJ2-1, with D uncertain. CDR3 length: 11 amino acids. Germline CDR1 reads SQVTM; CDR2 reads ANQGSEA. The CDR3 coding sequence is TGCAGCGTTGTAAGTGCTGAGGAGCAGCTCTTC. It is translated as CSVVSAEEQLF.

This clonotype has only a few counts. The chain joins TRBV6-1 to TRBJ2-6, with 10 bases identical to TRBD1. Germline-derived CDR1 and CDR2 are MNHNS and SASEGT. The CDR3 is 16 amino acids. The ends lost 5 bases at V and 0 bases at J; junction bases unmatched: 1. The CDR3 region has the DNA TGTGCCAGCAGTCGGACAGGGGGCTCTGGGGCCAACGTCCTGACTTTC. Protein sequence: CASSRTGGSGANVLTF.

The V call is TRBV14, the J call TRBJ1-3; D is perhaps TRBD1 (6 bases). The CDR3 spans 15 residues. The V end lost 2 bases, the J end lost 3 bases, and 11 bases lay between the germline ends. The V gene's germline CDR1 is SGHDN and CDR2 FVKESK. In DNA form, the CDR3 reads TGTGCCAGCAGCCAATTGGGGACACTTGGAAACACCATATATTTT. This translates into CASSQLGTLGNTIYF.

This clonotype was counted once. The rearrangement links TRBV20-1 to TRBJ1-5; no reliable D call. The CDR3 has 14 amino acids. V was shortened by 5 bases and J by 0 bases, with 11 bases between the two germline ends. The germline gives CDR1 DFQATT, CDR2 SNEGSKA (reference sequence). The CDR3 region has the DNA TGCAGTGCTGCGAATCGGAATAGCAATCAGCCCCAGCATTTT. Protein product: CSAANRNSNQPQHF.

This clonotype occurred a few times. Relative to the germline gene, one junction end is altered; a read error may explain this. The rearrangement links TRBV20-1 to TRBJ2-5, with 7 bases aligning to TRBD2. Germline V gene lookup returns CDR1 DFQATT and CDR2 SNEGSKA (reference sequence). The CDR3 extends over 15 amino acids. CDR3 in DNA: TGCAGTGCTAGAGATGCGGGAGCGGCGGACAATGAGCAGCTCTTC. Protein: CSARDAGAADNEQLF.

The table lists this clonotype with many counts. CDR3: CSEGASSETQYF. Here the CDR3 DNA reads TGCAGCGAAGGGGCTAGCTCGGAGACCCAGTACTTC. The chain is built from TRBV29-1 and TRBJ2-5, with D perhaps TRBD1 or TRBD2 (5 bases each). Germline lookup yields CDR1 SQVTM and CDR2 ANQGSEA. This CDR3 spans 12 amino acids. Trimming took 7 bases from V and 5 from J, leaving 14 bases between them.

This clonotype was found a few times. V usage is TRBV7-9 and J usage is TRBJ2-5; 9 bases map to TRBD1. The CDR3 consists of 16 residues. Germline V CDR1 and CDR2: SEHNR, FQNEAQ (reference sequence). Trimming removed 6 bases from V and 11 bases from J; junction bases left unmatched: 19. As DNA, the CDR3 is TGTGCCAGCAGTTCGCACCCCGGGACAGGGAGCCAAGAGCAGTACTTC. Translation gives CASSSHPGTGSQEQYF.

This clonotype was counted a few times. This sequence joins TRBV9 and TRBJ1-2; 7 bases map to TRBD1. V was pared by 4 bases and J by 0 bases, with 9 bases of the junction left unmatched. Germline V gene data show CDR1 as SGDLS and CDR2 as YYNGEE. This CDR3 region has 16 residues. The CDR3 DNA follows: TGTGCCAGCAGCCCAGCAGGGGGAAGGACTAACTATGGCTACACCTTC. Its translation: CASSPAGGRTNYGYTF. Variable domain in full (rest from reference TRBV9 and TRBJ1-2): DSGVTQTPKHLITATGQRVTLRCSPRSGDLSVYWYQQSLDQGLQFLIQYYNGEERAKGNILERFSAQQFPDLHSELNLSSLELGDSALYFCASSPAGGRTNYGYTFGSGTRLTVV.

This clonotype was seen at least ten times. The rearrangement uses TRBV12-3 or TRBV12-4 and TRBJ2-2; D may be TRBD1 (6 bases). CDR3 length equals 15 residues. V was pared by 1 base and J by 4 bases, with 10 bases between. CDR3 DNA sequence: TGTGCCAGCAGTTTAGGAGGGGGTTTCACCGGGGAGCTGTTTTTT. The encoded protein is CASSLGGGFTGELFF.

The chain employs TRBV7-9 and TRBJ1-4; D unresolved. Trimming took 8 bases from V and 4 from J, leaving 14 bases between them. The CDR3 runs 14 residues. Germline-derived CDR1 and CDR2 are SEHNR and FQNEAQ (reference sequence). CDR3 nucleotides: TGTGCCAGCGGACGTGAGGTACTTAATGAAAAACTGTTTTTT. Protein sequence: CASGREVLNEKLFF.

CDR3 DNA: TGTGCCAGCAGTGGGGGACTCTCCACGGATGAGCAGTTCTTC. This sequence encodes CASSGGLSTDEQFF. This chain joins TRBV2 and TRBJ2-1, with D tentatively TRBD2 (6 bases). CDR1 SNHLY and CDR2 FYNNEI come from the germline V gene. Trimming removed 4 bases from V and 8 bases from J, with 15 bases in between. The CDR3 length is 14 residues.

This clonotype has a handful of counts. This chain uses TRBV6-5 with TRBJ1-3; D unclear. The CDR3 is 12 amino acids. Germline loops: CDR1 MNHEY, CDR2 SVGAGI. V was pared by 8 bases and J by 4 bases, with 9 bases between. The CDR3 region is CASQVSGNTIYF. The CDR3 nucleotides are TGTGCCAGCCAGGTCTCCGGAAACACCATATATTTT.

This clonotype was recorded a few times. The CDR3 loop reads CSVLSLWSDEQYF. The CDR3, as DNA: TGCAGCGTTTTGTCCCTTTGGTCGGACGAGCAGTACTTC. The J gene is TRBJ2-7, the V gene TRBV29-1; no firm D call. Trimming removed 5 bases at V and 5 bases at J, with 16 bases between. Germline lookup yields CDR1 SQVTM and CDR2 ANQGSEA. The CDR3 is 13 amino acids.

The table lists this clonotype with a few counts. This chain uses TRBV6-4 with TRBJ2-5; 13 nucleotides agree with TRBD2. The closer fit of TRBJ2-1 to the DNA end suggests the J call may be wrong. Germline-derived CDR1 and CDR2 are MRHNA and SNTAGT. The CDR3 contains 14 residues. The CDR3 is CASSEGTSGIRQFF. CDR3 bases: TGTGCCAGCAGTGAAGGGACTAGCGGGATCAGGCAGTTCTTC.

CDR3 sequence: CSARDVLAGGLGPDTQYF. The CDR3 nucleotides are TGCAGTGCTAGAGATGTCCTAGCGGGAGGTTTGGGCCCAGATACGCAGTATTTT. This chain joins TRBV20-1 and TRBJ2-3, with 11 bases aligning to TRBD2. This CDR3 is 18 amino acids long. Germline CDR1 and CDR2: DFQATT and SNEGSKA (reference sequence). V lost 0 bases, J lost 4 bases, and 12 bases stayed unmatched.

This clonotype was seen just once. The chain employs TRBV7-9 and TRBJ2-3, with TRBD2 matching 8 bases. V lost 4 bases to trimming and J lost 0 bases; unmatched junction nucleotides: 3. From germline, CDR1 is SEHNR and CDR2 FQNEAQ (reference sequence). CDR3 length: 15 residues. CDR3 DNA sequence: TGTGCCAGCAGCTGGCGGGAGGTGAGCACAGATACGCAGTATTTT. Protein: CASSWREVSTDTQYF.

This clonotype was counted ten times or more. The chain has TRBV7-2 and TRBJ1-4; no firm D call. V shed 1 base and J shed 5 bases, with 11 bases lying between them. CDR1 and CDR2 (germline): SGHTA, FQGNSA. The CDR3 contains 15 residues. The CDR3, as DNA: TGTGCCAGCAGCTTAGTACGGCAGAGCAATGAAAAACTGTTTTTT. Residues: CASSLVRQSNEKLFF.

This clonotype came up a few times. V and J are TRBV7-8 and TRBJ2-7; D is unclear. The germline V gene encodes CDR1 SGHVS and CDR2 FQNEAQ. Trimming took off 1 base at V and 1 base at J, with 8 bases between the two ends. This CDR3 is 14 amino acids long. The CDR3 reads CASSLEPISYEQYF. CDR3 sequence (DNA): TGTGCCAGCAGCTTAGAGCCTATTTCCTACGAGCAGTACTTC.

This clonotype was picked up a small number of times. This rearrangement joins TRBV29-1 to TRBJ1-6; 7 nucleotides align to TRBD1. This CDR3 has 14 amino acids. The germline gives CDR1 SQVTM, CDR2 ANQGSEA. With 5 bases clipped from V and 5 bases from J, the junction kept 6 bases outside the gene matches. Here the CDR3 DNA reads TGCAGCGTTAGACTGGGGACAGATAATTCACCCCTCCACTTT. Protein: CSVRLGTDNSPLHF.

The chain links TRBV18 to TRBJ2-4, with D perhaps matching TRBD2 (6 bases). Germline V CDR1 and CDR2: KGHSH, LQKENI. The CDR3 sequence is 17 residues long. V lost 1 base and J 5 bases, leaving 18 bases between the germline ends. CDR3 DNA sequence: TGTGCCAGCTCACCACGAAACCCCCGGGGGTTGGAAAACATTCAGTACTTC. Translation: CASSPRNPRGLENIQYF.

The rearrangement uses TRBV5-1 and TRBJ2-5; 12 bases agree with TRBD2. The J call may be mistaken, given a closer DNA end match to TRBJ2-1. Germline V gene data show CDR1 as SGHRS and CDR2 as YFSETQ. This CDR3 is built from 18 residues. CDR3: CASSLTEVGLAGIGEQFF. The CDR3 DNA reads TGCGCCAGCAGCTTGACCGAAGTAGGACTAGCGGGAATCGGTGAGCAGTTCTTC.

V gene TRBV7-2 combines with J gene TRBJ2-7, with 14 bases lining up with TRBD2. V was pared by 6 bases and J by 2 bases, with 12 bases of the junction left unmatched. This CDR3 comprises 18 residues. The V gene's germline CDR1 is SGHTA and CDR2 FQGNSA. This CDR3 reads CASSLRGTSGRNPYEQYF. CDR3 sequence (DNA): TGTGCCAGCAGTCTCCGGGGGACTAGCGGGAGAAATCCCTACGAGCAGTACTTC.

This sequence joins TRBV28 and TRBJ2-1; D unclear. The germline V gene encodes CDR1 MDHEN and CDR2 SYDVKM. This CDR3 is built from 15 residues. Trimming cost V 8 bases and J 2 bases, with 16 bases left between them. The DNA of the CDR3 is TGTGCCAGCCTACTTACGCGTGCTACCTACAATGAGCAGTTCTTC. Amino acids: CASLLTRATYNEQFF.

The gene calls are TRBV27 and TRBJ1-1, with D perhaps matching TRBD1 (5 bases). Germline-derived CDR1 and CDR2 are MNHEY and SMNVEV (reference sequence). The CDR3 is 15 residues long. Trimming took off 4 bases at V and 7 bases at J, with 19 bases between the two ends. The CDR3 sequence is CASSSLGPQLNEAFF. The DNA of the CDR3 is TGTGCCAGCAGTTCTCTGGGACCCCAGTTGAATGAAGCTTTCTTT.

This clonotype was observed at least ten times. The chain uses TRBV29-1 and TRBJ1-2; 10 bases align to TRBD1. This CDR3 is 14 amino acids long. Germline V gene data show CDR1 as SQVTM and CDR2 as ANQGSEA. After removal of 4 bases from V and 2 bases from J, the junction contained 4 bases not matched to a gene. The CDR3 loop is CSVGTGGVNYGYTF. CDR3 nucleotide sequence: TGCAGCGTTGGGACAGGGGGTGTAAACTATGGCTACACCTTC.

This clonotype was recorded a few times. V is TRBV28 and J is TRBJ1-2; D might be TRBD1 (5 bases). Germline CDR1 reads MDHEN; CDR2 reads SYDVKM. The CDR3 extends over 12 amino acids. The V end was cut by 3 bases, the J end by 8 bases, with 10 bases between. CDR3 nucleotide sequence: TGTGCCAGCAGTTTCGAGGGGTACGGCTACACCTTC. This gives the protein CASSFEGYGYTF.